The subject of this entry is one TCR beta chain. Its specificity is unknown. Assay used: immunoSEQ multiplex PCR; TCRdb lists only in-frame clones, some missing. Here the sample spans some 60,000 clones, roughly 89% being singletons. These data belong to a study of OX40 agonist ivuxolimab in advanced cancers. Study background: Three patients had partial responses: one hepatocellular carcinoma, two cutaneous melanoma. Study conclusions and caveats: Normalized T-cell clonal expansion was also low in a subset of nonresponders.

No patient had autoimmune disease or received systemic immunosuppression. The germline V gene has CDR1 SGHTS and CDR2 YDEGEE. CDR3 length: 16 residues. Trimming at V came to 8 bases and at J to 1 base, leaving 14 bases not matched to a gene. Sequenced here: CD4+ or CD8+ T cells sorted from blood, sampled in a trial of the OX40 agonist ivuxolimab. V usage is TRBV5-8 and J usage is TRBJ2-5, with TRBD1 matching over 7 bases. The clonotype comes from an adult with an advanced solid tumor such as melanoma, head and neck, liver or kidney cancer. CDR3 DNA: TGTGCCAGGGGAAACGACAGGGTCGTGTGCCAAGAGACCCAGTACTTC. Residues: CARGNDRVVCQETQYF.